This TCR beta chain was captured in a study of cytomegalovirus exposure and HLA in healthy donors. Looking at the study overall: Genotyping showed 81% of roughly 390 donors falling in the Caucasian-associated ancestry cluster. Study-level results: The likely origin of a cluster of highly shared sequence variants was a sequencing artifact. Earlier analysis looked at TCR beta V segments, and most were productive about 87% or about 30% of the time. Accurate predictions that matched the HLA-A and HLA-B alleles of most subjects were reportedly made from TCR beta sequences.

The CDR3 has 15 residues. Germline values: CDR1 MDHEN, CDR2 SYDVKM. V lost 5 bases to trimming and J lost 8 bases; unmatched junction nucleotides: 11. The PCR contained 60 Vbeta and 13 Jbeta primers. Assay used: immunoSEQ multiplex PCR; TCRdb lists only in-frame clones, some missing. The repertoire includes 70,000 to 100,000 clones, 69% of them detected once, and 2.7% sits in the top ten. About this clone: Its antigen is as yet unknown.

The clonotype comes from a man between 45 and 60 years old in good health and CMV-seronegative. Sequencing input: PBMCs. The rearrangement links TRBV28 to TRBJ1-4, with 7 bases identical to TRBD1. CDR3 amino acids: CASSGRKGAREKLFF. CDR3 nucleotides: TGTGCCAGCAGTGGGAGAAAGGGGGCTAGGGAAAAACTGTTTTTT.